Below, one T cell receptor (beta chain) is given with its context. Which antigen it targets is not known. The input lacks base qualities; no much larger clone sits a single base away. The data are from a study of T-cell memory formation after mild COVID-19 (dated by TCRdb to the early 2020s). Study-wide context: TCR sequence clusters from the two donors were largely donor specific. T-cell clones expanding and contracting after mild COVID-19 in a couple of donors were tracked by longitudinal TCRalpha and TCRbeta repertoire sequencing. The cohort comprised two young, previously healthy adult volunteers, one female and one male. Results the study describes overall, beyond this receptor: Some responding clones were detected in pre-infection memory, which suggested that pre-existing cross-reactive memory T cells had joined the SARS-CoV-2 response. Clones contracting from day 15 to 85 had balanced CD4/CD8 phenotypes, while a second wave expanding from day 15 to 37 was biased towards CD4+. The study covered only a couple of mild cases, and larger cohorts including severe cases with pre-infection samples were considered necessary. Contracting CD4+ clones were found mainly in CM and EM memory subsets, while CD8+ clones were enriched in EMRA. The second-wave clones that peaked on day 37 were not confirmed to be SARS-CoV-2 specific.

Ficoll-Paque density gradient centrifugation was the method used to isolate PBMCs. The germline V and J ends show losses of 0 bases and 2 bases respectively, and no gene match explains 2 bases of the junction. In the germline V gene, CDR1 corresponds to SGHRS and CDR2 to YFSETQ. The CDR3 has 15 amino acids, counting the end cysteine and phenylalanine. The kept DNA is CDR3 alone, 45 bases in frame from the first base. The sequencer listed for this sample is Illumina NovaSeq 6000. cDNA libraries for TCRalpha and TCRbeta were prepared by 5'RACE using constant-segment primers, with sample barcodes and unique molecular identifiers added. RNA was extracted from every sample with Trizol reagent. Libraries were amplified in two PCR steps, with a second sample barcode and Illumina TruSeq adapters added in the second step. Sequencing of the libraries was done on an Illumina NovaSeq, producing 2 x 150 bp paired-end reads. The study's processing was this. With migec v1.2.7, reads were demultiplexed and then collapsed into UMI-guided consensus sequences. Using mixcr v2.1.11, UMI consensuses were aligned to TRA and TRB V and J templates and then assembled into clonotypes. A clonotype was counted as expanded or contracted only if both edgeR and NoisET called the change significant, with noise models trained on biological replicates. For edgeR calls, the thresholds were a false discovery rate-adjusted p below 0.01 and a log2 fold-change of 1. As an exploratory analysis of dynamics, max-normalized trajectories of the 1000 most abundant clonotypes were examined by PCA with hierarchical clustering. Separately sequenced CD4+ and CD8+ repertoires were used to assign a CD4 or CD8 phenotype to each responding clone. Using fastp trimming at Q25 and MiXCR clonotype assembly, TCRdb reanalyzed the public sequencing data and kept in-frame beta chains. CDR3 protein sequences are deduplicated, and each keeps its most common genes and DNA. Here the V and J calls rest on TCRdb's processing, not on the authors' analysis. The sample table contains 270,000 or so distinct CDR3 sequences; only one count was recorded for more than 15% of them. The ten top clones hold around 23% of the sample.

The sequenced material came from PBMCs or a T cell subset sorted from them (not recorded which). This sequence originates from a man aged 18 to 29 who had mild COVID-19 (a few samples of this study predate the infection). The sample titles of this study are shuffled in the database, so cell type and time point are left out; the donor was told from shared clones. The chain joins TRBV5-1 to TRBJ2-5; TRBD2 aligns with 9 central bases. The encoded CDR3 is CASSLALAGQETQYF. In nucleotide form, the sequence is TGCGCCAGCAGCTTGGCGCTAGCGGGACAAGAGACCCAGTACTTC.